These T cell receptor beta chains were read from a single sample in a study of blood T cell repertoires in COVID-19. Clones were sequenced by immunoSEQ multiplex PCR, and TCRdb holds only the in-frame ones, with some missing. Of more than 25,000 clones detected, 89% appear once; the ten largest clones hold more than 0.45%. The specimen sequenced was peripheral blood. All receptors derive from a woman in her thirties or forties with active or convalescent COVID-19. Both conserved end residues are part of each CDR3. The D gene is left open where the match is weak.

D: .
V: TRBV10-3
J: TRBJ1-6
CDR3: CAISDLGGNSPLHF

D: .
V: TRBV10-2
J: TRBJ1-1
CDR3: CATITPGNTEAFF

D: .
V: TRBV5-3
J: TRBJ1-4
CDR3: CARSYNHRVENEKLFF

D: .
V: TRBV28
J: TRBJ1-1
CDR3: CASSFVQENTEAFF

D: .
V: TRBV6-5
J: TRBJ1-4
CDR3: CASGALITTNEKLFF

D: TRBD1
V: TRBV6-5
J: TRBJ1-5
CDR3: CASSTQGAGPQHF

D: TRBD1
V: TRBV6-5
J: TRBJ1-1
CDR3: CASEGARGDTEAFF

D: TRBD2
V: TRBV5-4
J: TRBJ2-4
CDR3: CASSFRRELTYRNIQYF

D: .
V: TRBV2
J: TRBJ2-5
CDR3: CASIYVEETQYF

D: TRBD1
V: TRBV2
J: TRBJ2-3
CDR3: CASNTQGADTQYF

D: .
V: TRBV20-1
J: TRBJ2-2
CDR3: CSASEGTTGELFF

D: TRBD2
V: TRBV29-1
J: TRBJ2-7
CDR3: CSAGLAGDSHEQYF

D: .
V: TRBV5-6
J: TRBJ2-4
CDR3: CASSLEAGAGVDIQYF

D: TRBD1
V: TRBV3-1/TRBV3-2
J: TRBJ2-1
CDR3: CASSQGTGGLDEQFF

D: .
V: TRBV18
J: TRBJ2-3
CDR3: CASSPLVGRGDTQYF

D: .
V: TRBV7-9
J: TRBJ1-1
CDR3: CASSSGGEAFF

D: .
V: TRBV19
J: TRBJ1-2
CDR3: CASSHPDRNYGYTF

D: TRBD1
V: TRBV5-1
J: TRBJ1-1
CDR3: CASSPSGTGNTEAFF

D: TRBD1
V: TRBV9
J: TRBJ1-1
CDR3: CASSGQGGRMNTEAFF

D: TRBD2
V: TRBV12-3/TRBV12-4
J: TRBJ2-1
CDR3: CASSLTSHEQFF

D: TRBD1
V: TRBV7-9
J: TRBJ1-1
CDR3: CASRDTGGTEAFF

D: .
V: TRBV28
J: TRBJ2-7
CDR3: CASRPGGLTYEQYF

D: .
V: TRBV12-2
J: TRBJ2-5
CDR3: CASRSQGEETQYF

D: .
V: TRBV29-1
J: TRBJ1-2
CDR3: CSHESDSGTWDGYTF

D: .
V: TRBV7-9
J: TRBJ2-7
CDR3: CASSFKREPAYEQYF

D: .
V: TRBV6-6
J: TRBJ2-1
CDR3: CASRSSLNEQFF

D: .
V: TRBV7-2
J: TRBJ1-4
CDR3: CASSLERDSEKLFF

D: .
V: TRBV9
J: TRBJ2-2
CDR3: CASSVAWTANTGELFF

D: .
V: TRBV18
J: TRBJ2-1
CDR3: CASPRKVQDALSGSYNEQFF

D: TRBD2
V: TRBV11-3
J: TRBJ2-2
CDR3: CASSLRGLAGGNGELFF

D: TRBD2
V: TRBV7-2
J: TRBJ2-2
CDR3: CASSSRRVAGRRELFF

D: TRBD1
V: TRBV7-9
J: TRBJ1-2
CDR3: CASSLRDSIDGYTF

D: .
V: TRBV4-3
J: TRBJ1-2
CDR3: CASSQDTGLNPYGYTF

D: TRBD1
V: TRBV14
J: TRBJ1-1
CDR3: CASRDRGGTEAFF

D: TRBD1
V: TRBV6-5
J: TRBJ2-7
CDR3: CASSYLGQGAGEQYF

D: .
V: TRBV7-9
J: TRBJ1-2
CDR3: CASSWDSNYGYTF

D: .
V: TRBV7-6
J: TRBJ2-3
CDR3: CASSLGQSTDTQYF